This TCR beta chain was sequenced in a study of T cell responses to AZD1222 COVID-19 vaccine. This CDR3 is 15 amino acids long. CDR1 is SGHTA and CDR2 is FQGNSA in the germline V gene. V dropped 4 bases and J dropped 0 bases, with 13 bases sitting between them. Regarding the study as a whole: Only a handful of individuals given AZD1222 were seropositive at baseline. Spike was spanned by vaccine-associated CD4 TCRs, with dominance at 160-218 and 743-854. Clonal diversity was possibly underestimated; the donors were predominantly white British and more often female. None of the repertoires were sampled until the peak T cell response had passed.

Remarks on this clone: Its specificity is unknown.

Profiled with immunoSEQ multiplex PCR; TCRdb holds only in-frame clones, not every one. Here the sample spans tens of thousands of clones, about 78% being singletons. The source is an adult in good health. The chain uses TRBV7-2 and TRBJ2-7; D is unclear. The sample here was peripheral blood, taken on day 0 of AZD1222 vaccination. CDR3 sequence (DNA): TGTGCCAGCAGCTGGTATGAGACCTTCTCCTACGAGCAGTACTTC. Its protein product is CASSWYETFSYEQYF.